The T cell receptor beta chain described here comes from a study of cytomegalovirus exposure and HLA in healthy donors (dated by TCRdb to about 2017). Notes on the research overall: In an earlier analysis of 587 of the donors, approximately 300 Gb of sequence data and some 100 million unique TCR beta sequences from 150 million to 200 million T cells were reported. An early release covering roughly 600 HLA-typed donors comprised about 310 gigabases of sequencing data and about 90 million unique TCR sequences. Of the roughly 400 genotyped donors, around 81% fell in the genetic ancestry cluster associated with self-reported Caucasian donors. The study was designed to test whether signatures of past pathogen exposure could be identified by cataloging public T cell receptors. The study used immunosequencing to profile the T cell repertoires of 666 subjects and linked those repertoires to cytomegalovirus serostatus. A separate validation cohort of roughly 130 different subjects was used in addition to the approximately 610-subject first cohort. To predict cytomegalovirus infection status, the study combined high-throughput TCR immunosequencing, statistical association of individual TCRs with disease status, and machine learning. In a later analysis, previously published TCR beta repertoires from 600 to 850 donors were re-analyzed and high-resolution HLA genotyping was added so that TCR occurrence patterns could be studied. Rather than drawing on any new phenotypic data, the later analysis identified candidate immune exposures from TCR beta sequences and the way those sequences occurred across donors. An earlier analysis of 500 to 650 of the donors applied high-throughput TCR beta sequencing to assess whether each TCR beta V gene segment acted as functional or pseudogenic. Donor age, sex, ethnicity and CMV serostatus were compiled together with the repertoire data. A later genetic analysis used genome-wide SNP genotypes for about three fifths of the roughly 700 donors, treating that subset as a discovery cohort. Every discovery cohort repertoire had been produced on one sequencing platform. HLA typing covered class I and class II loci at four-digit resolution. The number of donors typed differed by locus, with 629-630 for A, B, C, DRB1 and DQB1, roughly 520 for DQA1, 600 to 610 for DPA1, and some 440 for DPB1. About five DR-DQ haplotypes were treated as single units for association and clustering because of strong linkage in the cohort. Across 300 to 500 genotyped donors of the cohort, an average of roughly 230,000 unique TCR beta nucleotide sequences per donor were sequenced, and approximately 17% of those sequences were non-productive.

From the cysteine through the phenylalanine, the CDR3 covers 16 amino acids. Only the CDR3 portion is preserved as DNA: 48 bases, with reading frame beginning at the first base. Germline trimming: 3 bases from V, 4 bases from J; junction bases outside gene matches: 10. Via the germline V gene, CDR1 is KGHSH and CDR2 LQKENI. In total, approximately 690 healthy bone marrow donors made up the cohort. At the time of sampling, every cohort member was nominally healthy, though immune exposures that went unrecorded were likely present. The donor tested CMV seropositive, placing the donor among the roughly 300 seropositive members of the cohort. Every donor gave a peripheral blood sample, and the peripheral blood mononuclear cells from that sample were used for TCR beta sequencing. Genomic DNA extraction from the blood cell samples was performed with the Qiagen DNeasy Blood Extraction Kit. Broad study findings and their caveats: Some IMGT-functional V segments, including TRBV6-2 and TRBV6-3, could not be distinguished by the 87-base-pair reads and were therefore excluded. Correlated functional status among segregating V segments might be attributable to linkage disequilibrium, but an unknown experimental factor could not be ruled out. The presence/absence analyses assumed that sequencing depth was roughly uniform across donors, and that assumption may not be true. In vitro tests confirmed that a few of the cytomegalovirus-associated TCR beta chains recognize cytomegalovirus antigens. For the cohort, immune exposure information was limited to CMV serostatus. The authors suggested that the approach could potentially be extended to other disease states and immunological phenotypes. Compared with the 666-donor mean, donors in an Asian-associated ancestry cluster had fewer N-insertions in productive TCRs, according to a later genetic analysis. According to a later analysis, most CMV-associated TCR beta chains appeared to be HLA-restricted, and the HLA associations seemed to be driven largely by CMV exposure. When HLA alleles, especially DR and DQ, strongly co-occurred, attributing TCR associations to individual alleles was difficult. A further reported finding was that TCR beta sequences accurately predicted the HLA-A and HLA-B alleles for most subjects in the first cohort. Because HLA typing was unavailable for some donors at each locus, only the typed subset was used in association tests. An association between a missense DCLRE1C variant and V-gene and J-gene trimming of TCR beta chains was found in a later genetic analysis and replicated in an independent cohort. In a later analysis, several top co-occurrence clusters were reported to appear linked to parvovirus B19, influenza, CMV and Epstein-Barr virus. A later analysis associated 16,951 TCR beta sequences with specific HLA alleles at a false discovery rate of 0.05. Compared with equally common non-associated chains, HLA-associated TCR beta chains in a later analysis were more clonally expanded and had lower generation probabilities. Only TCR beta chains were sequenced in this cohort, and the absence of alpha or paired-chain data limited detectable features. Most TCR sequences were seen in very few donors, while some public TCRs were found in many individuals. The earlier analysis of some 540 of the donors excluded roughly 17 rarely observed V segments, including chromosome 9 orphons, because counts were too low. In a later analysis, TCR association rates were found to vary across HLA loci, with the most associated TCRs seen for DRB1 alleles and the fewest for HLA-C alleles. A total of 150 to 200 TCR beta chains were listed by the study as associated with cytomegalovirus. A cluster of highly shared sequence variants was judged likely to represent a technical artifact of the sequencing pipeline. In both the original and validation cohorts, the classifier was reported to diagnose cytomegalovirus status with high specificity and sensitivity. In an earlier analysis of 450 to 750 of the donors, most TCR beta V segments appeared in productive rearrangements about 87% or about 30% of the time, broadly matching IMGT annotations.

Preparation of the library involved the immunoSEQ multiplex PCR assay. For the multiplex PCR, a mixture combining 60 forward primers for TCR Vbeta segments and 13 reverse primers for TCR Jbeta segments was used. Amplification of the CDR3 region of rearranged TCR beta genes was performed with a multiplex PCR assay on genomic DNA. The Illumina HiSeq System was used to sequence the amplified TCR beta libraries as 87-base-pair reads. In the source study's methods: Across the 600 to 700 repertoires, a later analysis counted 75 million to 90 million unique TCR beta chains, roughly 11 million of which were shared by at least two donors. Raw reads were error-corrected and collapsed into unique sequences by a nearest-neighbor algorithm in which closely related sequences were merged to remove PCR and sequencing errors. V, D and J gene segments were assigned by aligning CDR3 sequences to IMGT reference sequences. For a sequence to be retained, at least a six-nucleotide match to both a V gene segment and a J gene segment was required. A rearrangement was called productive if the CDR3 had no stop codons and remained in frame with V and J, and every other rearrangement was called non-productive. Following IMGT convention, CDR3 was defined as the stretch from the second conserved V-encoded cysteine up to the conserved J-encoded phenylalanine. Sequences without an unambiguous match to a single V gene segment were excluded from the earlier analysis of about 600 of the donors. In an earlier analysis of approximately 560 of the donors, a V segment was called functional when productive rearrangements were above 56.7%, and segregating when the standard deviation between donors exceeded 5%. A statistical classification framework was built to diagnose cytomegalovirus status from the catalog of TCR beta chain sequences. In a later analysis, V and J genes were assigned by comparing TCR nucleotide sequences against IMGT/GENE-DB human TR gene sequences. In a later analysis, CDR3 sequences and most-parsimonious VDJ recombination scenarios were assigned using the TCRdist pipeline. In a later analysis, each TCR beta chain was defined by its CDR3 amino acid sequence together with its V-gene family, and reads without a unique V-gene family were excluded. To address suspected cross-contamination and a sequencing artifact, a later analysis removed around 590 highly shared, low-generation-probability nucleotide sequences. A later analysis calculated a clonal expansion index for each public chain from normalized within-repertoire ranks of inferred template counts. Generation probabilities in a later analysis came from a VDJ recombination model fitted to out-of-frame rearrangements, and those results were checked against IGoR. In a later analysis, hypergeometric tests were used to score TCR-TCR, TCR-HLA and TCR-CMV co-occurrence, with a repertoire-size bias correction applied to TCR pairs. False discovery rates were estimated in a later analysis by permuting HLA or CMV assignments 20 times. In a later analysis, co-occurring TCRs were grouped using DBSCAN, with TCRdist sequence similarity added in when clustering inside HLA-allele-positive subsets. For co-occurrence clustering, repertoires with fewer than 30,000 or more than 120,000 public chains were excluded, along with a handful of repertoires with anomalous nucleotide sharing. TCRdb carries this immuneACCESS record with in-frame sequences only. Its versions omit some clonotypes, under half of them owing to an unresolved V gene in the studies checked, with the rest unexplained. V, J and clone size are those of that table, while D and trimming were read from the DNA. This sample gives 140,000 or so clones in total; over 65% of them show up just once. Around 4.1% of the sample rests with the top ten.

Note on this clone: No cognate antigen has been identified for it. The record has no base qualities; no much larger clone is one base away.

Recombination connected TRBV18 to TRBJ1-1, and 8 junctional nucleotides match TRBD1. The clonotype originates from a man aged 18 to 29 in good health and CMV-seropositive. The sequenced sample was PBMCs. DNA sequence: TGTGCCAGCTCACCTAGACAGGGGCCCGGGGGCACTGAAGCTTTCTTT. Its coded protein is CASSPRQGPGGTEAFF.